Included here is one T cell receptor (beta chain) sequence, with context. Per the original methods: Researchers report that nucleated cell counts were estimated from reference gene primer amplification. Only in-frame clones appear in the TCRdb table, and some are missing; sequencing was by immunoSEQ multiplex PCR. The D gene and trimming were derived from the DNA, and the V and J assignments and clone size from that table. The sample records about 230,000 clones, around 83% being singletons. The source of the sample is a study of blood T cell repertoires in COVID-19. On the study more broadly: Collection of acute and convalescent COVID-19 samples took place in the United States, Italy and Spain. The cDNA or gDNA used as material had been derived from T cells, B-cell-depleted T cells, or PBMCs.

Sequenced: peripheral blood. The receptor's source is a man aged 35-49 years who had recovered from COVID-19.

The CDR3 sequence: CSVAVNTGELFF. CDR3 bases: TGCAGCGTGGCGGTGAACACCGGGGAGCTGTTTTTT. The J gene is TRBJ2-2, the V gene TRBV29-1; unclear D gene. Germline CDR1 and CDR2: SQVTM and ANQGSEA. The CDR3 length is 12 residues. With 6 bases removed from V and 1 base from J, the gap between germline ends came to 6 bases.